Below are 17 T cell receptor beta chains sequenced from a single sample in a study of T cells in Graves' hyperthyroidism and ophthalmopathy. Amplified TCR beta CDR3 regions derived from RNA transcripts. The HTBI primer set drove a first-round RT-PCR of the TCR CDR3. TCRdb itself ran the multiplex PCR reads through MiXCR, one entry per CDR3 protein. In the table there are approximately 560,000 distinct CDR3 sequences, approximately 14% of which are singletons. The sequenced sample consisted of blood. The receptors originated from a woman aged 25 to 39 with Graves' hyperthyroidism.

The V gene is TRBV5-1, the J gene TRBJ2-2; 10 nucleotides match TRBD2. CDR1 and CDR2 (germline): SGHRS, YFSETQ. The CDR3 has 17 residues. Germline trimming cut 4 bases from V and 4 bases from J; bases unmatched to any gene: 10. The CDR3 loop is CASSGIKGLASTGELFF. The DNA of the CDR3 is TGCGCCAGCAGCGGGATAAAGGGACTAGCGAGCACCGGGGAGCTGTTTTTT.

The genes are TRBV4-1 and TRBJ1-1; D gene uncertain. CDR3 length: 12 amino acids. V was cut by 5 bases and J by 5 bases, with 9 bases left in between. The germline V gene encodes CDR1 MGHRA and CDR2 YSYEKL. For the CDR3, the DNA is TGCGCCAGCAGCGTATTTGGGACTGAAGCTTTCTTT. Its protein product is CASSVFGTEAFF.

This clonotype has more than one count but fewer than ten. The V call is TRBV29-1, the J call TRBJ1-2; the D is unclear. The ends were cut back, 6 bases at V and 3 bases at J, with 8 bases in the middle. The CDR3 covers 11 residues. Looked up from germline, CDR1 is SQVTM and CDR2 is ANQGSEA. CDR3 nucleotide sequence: TGCAGCGTCCTTCAGGACTATGGCTACACCTTC. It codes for CSVLQDYGYTF.

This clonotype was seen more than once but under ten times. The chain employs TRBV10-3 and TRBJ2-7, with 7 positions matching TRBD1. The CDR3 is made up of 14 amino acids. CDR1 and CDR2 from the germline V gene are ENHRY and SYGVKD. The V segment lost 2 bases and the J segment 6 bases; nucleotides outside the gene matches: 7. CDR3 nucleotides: TGTGCCATCAGTGAGGTCCTGACAGGGATCGAGCAGTACTTC. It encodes CAISEVLTGIEQYF.

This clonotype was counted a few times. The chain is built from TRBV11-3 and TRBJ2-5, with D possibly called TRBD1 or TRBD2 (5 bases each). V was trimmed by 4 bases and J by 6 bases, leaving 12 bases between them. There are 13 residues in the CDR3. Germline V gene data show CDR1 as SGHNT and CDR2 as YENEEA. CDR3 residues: CASSYSEGQTQYF. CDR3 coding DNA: TGTGCCAGCAGCTATTCCGAGGGGCAGACCCAGTACTTC.

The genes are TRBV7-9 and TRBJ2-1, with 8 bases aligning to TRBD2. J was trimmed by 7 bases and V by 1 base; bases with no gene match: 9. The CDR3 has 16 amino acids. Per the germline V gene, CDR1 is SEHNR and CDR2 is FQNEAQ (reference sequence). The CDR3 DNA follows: TGTGCCAGCAGCTTAGGAGGGACGGGAGGGCGGAATGAGCAGTTCTTC. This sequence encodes CASSLGGTGGRNEQFF.

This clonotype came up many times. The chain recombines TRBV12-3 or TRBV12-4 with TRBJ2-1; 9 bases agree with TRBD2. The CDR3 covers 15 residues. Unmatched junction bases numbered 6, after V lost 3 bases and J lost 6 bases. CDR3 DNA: TGTGCCAGCAGTTTTAGCGGGAGCCTGGGCAATGAGCAGTTCTTC. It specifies CASSFSGSLGNEQFF.

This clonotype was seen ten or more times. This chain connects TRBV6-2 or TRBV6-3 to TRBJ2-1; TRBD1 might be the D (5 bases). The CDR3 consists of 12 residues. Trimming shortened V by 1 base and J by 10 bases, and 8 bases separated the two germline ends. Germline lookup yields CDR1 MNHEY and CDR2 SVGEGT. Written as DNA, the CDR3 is TGTGCCAGCAGTTACTGGGGCAGCGAGCAGTTCTTC. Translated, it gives CASSYWGSEQFF.

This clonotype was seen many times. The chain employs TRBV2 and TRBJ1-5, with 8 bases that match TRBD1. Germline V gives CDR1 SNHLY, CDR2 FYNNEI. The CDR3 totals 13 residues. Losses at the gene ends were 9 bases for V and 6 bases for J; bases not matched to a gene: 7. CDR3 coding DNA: TGTGCCAGTCAGGGGGCGCGAAGTCAGCCCCAGCATTTT. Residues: CASQGARSQPQHF.

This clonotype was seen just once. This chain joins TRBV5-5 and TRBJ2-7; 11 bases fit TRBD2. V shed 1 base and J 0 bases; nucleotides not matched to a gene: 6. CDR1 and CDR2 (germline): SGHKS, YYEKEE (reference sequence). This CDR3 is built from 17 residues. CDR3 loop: CASSLRRGLAASYEQYF. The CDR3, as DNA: TGTGCCAGCAGCTTGAGGCGGGGACTAGCGGCCTCCTACGAGCAGTACTTC.

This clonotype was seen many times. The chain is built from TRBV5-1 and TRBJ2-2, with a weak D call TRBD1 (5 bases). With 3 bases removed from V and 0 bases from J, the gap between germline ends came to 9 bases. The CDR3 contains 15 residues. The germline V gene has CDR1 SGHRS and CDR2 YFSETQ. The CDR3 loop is CASSSDTTNTGELFF. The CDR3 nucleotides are TGCGCCAGCAGCTCGGACACCACGAACACCGGGGAGCTGTTTTTT.

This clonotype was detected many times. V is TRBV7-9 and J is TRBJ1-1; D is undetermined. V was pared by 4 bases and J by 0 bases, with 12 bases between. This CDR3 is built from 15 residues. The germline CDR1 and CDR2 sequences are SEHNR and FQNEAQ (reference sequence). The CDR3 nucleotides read TGTGCCAGCAGCTCCTCGCTAGGGATGAACACTGAAGCTTTCTTT. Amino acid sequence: CASSSSLGMNTEAFF.

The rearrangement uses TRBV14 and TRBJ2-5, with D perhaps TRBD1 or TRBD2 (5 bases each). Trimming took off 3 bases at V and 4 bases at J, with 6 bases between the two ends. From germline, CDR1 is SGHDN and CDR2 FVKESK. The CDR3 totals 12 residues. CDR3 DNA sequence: TGTGCCAGCAGCCATGGGGGAGAGACCCAGTACTTC. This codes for CASSHGGETQYF.

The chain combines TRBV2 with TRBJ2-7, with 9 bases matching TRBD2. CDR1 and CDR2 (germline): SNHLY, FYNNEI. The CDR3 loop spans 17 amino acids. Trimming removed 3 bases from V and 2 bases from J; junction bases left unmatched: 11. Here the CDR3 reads CASSDLPLAGYAYEQYF. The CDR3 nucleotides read TGTGCCAGCAGTGATCTTCCGCTAGCGGGATACGCCTACGAGCAGTACTTC.

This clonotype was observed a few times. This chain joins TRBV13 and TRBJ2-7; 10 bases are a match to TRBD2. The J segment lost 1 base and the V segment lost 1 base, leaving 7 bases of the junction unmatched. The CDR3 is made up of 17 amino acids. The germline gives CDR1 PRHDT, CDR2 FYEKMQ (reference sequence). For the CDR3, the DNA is TGTGCCAGCAGCTTAGTCCCGACAGCGGGAGGGTCCTACGAGCAGTACTTC. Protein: CASSLVPTAGGSYEQYF.

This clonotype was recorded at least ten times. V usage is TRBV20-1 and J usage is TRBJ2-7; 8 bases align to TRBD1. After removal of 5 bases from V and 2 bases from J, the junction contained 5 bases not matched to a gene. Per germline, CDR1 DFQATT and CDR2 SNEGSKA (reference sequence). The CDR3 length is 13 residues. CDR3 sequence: CSARTGTAYEQYF. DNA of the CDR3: TGCAGTGCTCGGACAGGGACGGCCTACGAGCAGTACTTC.

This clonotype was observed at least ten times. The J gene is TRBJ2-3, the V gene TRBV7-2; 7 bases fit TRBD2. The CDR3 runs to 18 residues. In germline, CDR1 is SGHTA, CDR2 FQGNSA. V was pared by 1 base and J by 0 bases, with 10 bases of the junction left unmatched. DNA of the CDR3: TGTGCCAGCAGCTTAGACCCACGGCCAGCGGGAAGCACAGATACGCAGTATTTT. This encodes CASSLDPRPAGSTDTQYF.